This T cell receptor beta chain originates from a study of cytomegalovirus exposure and HLA in healthy donors. The CDR3 is 15 residues long. The germline gives CDR1 MDHEN, CDR2 SYDVKM. The trim removed 2 bases at V and 2 bases at J, leaving 4 bases unmatched. Study results and caveats: Later on, a genetic analysis was performed. It linked a missense variant in DCLRE1C with V- and J-gene trimming of TCR beta. Previously analyzed data showed that most TCR beta V segments were productive at a frequency of about 90% or about 30%. Later work showed greater clonal expansion in HLA-associated TCR beta chains than in equally common others.

Amplification used 60 Vbeta primers and 13 Jbeta primers. The authors' processing: Later analysis identified tens of millions of unique TCR beta chains, approximately 10 million shared. Produced via immunoSEQ multiplex PCR; TCRdb's table is partial and in-frame only. The DNA gave D and trimming, while V, J and clone size come from that table. Of 50,000 or so clones listed, around 79% were seen once; the top ten hold approximately 2.3%. Comment on this clone: Antigen unknown.

The chain employs TRBV28 and TRBJ2-3; 7 bases map to TRBD2. The origin of this receptor is a female donor in good health and CMV-seronegative. The sample consisted of PBMCs. CDR3 DNA: TGTGCCAGCAGTTTAGCGGCGGGAGACACAGATACGCAGTATTTT. This codes for CASSLAAGDTDTQYF.